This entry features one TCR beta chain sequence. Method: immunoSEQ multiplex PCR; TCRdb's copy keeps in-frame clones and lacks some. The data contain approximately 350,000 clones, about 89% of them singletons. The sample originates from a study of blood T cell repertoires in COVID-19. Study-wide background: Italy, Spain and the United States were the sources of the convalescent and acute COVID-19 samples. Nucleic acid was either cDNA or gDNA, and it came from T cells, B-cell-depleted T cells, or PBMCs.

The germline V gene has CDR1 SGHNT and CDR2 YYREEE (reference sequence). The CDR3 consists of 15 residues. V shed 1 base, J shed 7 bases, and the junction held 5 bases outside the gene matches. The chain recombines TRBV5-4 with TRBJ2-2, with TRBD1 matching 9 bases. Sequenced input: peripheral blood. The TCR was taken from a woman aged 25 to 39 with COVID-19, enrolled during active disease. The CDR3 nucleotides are TGTGCCAGCAGCTTGAGACGGGACAGGGACGGGGAGCTGTTTTTT. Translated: CASSLRRDRDGELFF. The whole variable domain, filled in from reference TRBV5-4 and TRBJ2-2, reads ETGVTQSPTHLIKTRGQQVTLRCSSQSGHNTVSWYQQALGQGPQFIFQYYREEENGRGNFPPRFSGLQFPNYSSELNVNALELDDSALYLCASSLRRDRDGELFFGEGSRLTVL.